The source of this T cell receptor beta chain is a study of control samples from healthy donors and cancer patients. This clone was observed once. V was clipped by 5 bases and J by 3 bases; unmatched bases: 9. The germline V gene has CDR1 MNHEY and CDR2 SVGAGI. The CDR3 is 15 amino acids. Assay: immunoSEQ multiplex PCR; the TCRdb copy retains only in-frame clones and omits some. Of just under 75,000 clones in the sample, over 75% are singletons; the top ten hold 4%. The rearrangement joins TRBV6-5 to TRBJ2-5; the match to TRBD1 covers 7 bases. The clonotype comes from a woman aged 45-65 years in good health. What was sequenced was blood. In DNA, the CDR3 is TGTGCCAGCAGTCCCAGGACAGGTACCAAAGAGACCCAGTACTTC. This encodes CASSPRTGTKETQYF.